This T cell receptor (delta chain) originates from a study of gamma-delta T cells after stem cell transplantation (dated by TCRdb to the mid-2010s). To prepare the library, RT-PCR was applied. The listed sequencing device is Illumina MiSeq. In TCRdb, clones were called once more from the public reads by CATT, and rows of identical DNA were later combined. In all, the sample holds under 1,400 delta-chain clones, and 2.9% of those were seen once. The leading ten clones occupy around two thirds of the sample. Comment on this clone: No cognate antigen has been identified for it. TCRdb lists the protein of a much larger clone for this DNA, which differs at residue 7, so this is likely a read error; the protein given here is translated from the DNA itself.

The germline V and J ends show losses of 3 bases and 0 bases respectively, and no gene match explains 19 bases of the junction. The germline V gene encodes CDR1 TSWWSYY and CDR2 QGS. The CDR3 has 20 amino acids, counting the end cysteine and phenylalanine. Only the CDR3 DNA is retained, 60 bases long and in frame from the first base. The receptor was isolated from a human donor. It is not recorded whose cells these are; they may come from a transplant donor. The specimen sequenced was gamma-delta T cells. The chain is assembled from TRDV1 and TRDJ1; TRDD3 agrees with 7 junctional bases. Here the CDR3 is given as CALGETSRGYAFRYTDKLIF. The DNA is as follows: TGTGCTCTTGGGGAGACTTCCCGAGGATACGCCTTTCGGTACACCGATAAACTCATCTTT.